The 19 T cell receptor beta chains in this list originate from one sample, sequenced in a study of follicular helper T cells after annual influenza vaccination. The time point here: 2014-2015 season, pre-vaccination. The method was immunoSEQ multiplex PCR; TCRdb's version includes in-frame clones alone and lacks a portion of them. The sample lists around 25,000 clones; about four fifths were seen once. Sequenced material: CXCR5+ CD38- circulating T follicular helper cells from blood, taken on the day of influenza vaccination. As for subset: circulating Tfh, non-naive CD4+CXCR5+PD-1+ (ICOS+CD38+ or ICOS-CD38-). These receptors originate from an adult who received the influenza vaccine.

The gene calls are TRBV7-9 and TRBJ1-4, with D perhaps matching TRBD1 (5 bases). Germline V gene sequence: CDR1 SEHNR, CDR2 FQNEAQ (reference sequence). The CDR3 has 16 amino acids. Trimming removed 7 bases from V and 0 bases from J, with 15 bases in between. CDR3: CASTPTGGATNEKLFF. CDR3 sequence (DNA): TGTGCCAGCACTCCTACGGGGGGGGCAACTAATGAAAAACTGTTTTTT.

This clone has a single count. The rearrangement joins TRBV12-5 to TRBJ1-2; unclear D gene. This CDR3 has 14 residues. CDR1 and CDR2 (germline): LGHNT, FRNRAP. Between the trimmed V and J ends, which lost 5 bases and 2 bases, there was a span of 12 bases. The CDR3 sequence is CASGPRVPNYGYTF. CDR3 bases: TGTGCTAGTGGTCCCCGGGTTCCGAACTATGGCTACACCTTC.

This clone appeared a few times. The chain recombines TRBV29-1 with TRBJ2-2; D gene ambiguous. From germline, CDR1 is SQVTM and CDR2 ANQGSEA. The V end lost 7 bases, the J end lost 5 bases, and 14 bases lay between the germline ends. The CDR3 is made up of 13 amino acids. The CDR3 DNA sequence: TGCAGCGCCAAAGCGACTGAGACCGGGGAGCTGTTTTTT. Its translation: CSAKATETGELFF.

The rearrangement joins TRBV5-1 to TRBJ1-2, with D uncertain. Trimming took 0 bases from V and 4 from J, leaving 13 bases between them. CDR1 is SGHRS, CDR2 YFSETQ, per germline. This CDR3 comprises 15 residues. The CDR3 DNA sequence: TGCGCCAGCAGCTTGGGGTTAGGGAGGTCCTATGGCTACACCTTC. Translation: CASSLGLGRSYGYTF.

This clone has more than one count but fewer than ten. This rearrangement joins TRBV7-9 to TRBJ2-3, with 7 bases lining up with TRBD1. Germline CDR1 SEHNR, CDR2 FQNEAQ (reference sequence). The CDR3 has 13 amino acids. After removal of 11 bases from V and 1 base from J, the junction contained 6 bases not matched to a gene. In DNA, the CDR3 is TGTGCCCAGCAGGGGGTCGGCACAGATACGCAGTATTTT. Translation gives CAQQGVGTDTQYF.

This clone was seen a single time. This rearrangement joins TRBV6-6 to TRBJ2-1; D ambiguous. V lost 2 bases to trimming and J lost 5 bases, with 10 bases between them. This CDR3 is 14 amino acids long. The germline V gene has CDR1 MNHNY and CDR2 SVGAGI (reference sequence). In DNA, the CDR3 is TGTGCCAGCAGTTACATGATAACAAACAATGAGCAGTTCTTC. This gives the protein CASSYMITNNEQFF.

The V gene is TRBV9, the J gene TRBJ2-3; 9 positions agree with TRBD2. After removal of 3 bases from V and 4 bases from J, the junction contained 9 bases not matched to a gene. Germline CDR1 reads SGDLS; CDR2 reads YYNGEE. CDR3 length: 16 residues. The CDR3 DNA follows: TGTGCCAGCAGCGGAACGCGGGGGGGCGTGTCAGATACGCAGTATTTT. This sequence encodes CASSGTRGGVSDTQYF.

The J gene is TRBJ1-2, the V gene TRBV28, with D tentatively TRBD1 (6 bases). V was shortened by 3 bases and J by 8 bases, with 16 bases between the two germline ends. The V gene's germline CDR1 is MDHEN and CDR2 SYDVKM. This CDR3 contains 14 residues. The CDR3 DNA follows: TGTGCCAGCAGTTTGAATAAACAGGGAACGGGCTACACCTTC. This sequence encodes CASSLNKQGTGYTF.

This chain links TRBV7-2 with TRBJ1-3; no firm D call. Trimming removed 5 bases from V and 4 bases from J, with 12 bases in between. The CDR3 totals 14 residues. CDR1 is SGHTA and CDR2 is FQGNSA in the germline V gene. CDR3 protein: CASSLGVRGNTIYF. Here the CDR3 DNA reads TGTGCCAGCAGCCTCGGGGTACGGGGAAACACCATATATTTT.

This sequence joins TRBV5-1 and TRBJ2-3; 10 positions agree with TRBD2. The CDR3 spans 16 residues. CDR1 is SGHRS, CDR2 YFSETQ, per germline. The J segment lost 6 bases and the V segment lost 4 bases, leaving 11 bases of the junction unmatched. The CDR3 here is CASSAEGAGGQDTQYF. The CDR3 DNA reads as TGCGCCAGCAGCGCCGAGGGAGCGGGGGGGCAGGATACGCAGTATTTT.

The chain has TRBV30 and TRBJ1-2; D is possibly TRBD1 (6 bases). The CDR3 is 12 amino acids. Germline V lookup: CDR1 GTSNPN, CDR2 SVGIG (reference sequence). V was trimmed by 7 bases and J by 2 bases, leaving 11 bases between them. This CDR3 reads CAFLDRNYGYTF. CDR3 bases: TGTGCCTTCCTAGACAGGAACTATGGCTACACCTTC.

CDR3 coding DNA: TGTGCCAGCAGCAGAACAGGGGCGAACACTGAAGCTTTCTTT. It specifies CASSRTGANTEAFF. This sequence joins TRBV7-2 and TRBJ1-1; TRBD1 aligns across 7 bases. The germline gives CDR1 SGHTA, CDR2 FQGNSA. The V segment lost 5 bases and the J segment 1 base; nucleotides outside the gene matches: 4. The CDR3 has 14 residues. Together with reference TRBV7-2 and TRBJ1-1, the CDR3 gives the full variable domain: GAGVSQSPSNKVTEKGKDVELRCDPISGHTALYWYRQSLGQGLEFLIYFQGNSAPDKSGLPSDRFSAERTGGSVSTLTIQRTQQEDSAVYLCASSRTGANTEAFFGQGTRLTVV.

The chain is built from TRBV7-3 and TRBJ1-2; 9 nucleotides match TRBD1. Unmatched junction bases numbered 5, after V lost 4 bases and J lost 8 bases. Germline CDR1 reads SGHTA; CDR2 reads FQGTGA. CDR3 length: 13 amino acids. The CDR3 region is CASSSGQGLGYTF. The CDR3 region has the DNA TGTGCCAGCAGCTCGGGACAGGGATTAGGCTACACCTTC.

The chain links TRBV9 to TRBJ2-3, with D hard to call. The CDR3 totals 13 residues. The germline V gene encodes CDR1 SGDLS and CDR2 YYNGEE. Trimming cost V 6 bases and J 2 bases, with 10 bases left between them. CDR3 residues: CASNLPFTDTQYF. CDR3 nucleotide sequence: TGTGCCAGCAACCTACCCTTCACAGATACGCAGTATTTT.

The chain is built from TRBV2 and TRBJ2-2; TRBD1 aligns across 10 bases. Germline CDR1 is SNHLY and CDR2 is FYNNEI. CDR3 length: 14 residues. V was clipped by 7 bases and J by 2 bases; unmatched bases: 1. The CDR3 sequence is CASMTGGNTGELFF. The CDR3 nucleotides are TGTGCCAGCATGACAGGGGGCAACACCGGGGAGCTGTTTTTT.

V gene TRBV7-2 combines with J gene TRBJ2-3; 9 positions match TRBD2. The V segment lost 4 bases and the J segment 2 bases; nucleotides outside the gene matches: 4. Germline lookup yields CDR1 SGHTA and CDR2 FQGNSA. The CDR3 contains 15 residues. CDR3 amino acids: CASSYLAGVTDTQYF. CDR3 DNA: TGTGCCAGCAGCTATTTAGCGGGGGTCACAGATACGCAGTATTTT.

The V and J genes are TRBV11-2 and TRBJ1-2, with D hard to call. Between the trimmed V and J ends, which lost 0 bases and 8 bases, there was a span of 13 bases. CDR1 SGHAT and CDR2 FQNNGV come from the germline V gene. The CDR3 sequence is 14 residues long. CDR3 DNA sequence: TGTGCCAGCAGCTTAGATGCGTCTGTGAGAGGCTACACCTTC. This codes for CASSLDASVRGYTF.

This sequence joins TRBV6-5 and TRBJ1-2; 8 bases agree with TRBD1. CDR3 length: 14 residues. With 5 bases clipped from V and 4 bases from J, the junction kept 6 bases outside the gene matches. The germline V gene has CDR1 MNHEY and CDR2 SVGAGI. The DNA for the CDR3 is TGTGCCAGCAGTCCGGGGGGACAGGTCTATGGCTACACCTTC. It translates to CASSPGGQVYGYTF.

The chain combines TRBV5-1 with TRBJ2-3, with a weak D call TRBD2 (5 bases). This CDR3 has 15 amino acids. Germline V gene sequence: CDR1 SGHRS, CDR2 YFSETQ. V was pared by 4 bases and J by 4 bases, with 16 bases between. CDR3 DNA: TGCGCCAGCAGCCCTACCGGTTGGAGGTCAGATACGCAGTATTTT. Protein product: CASSPTGWRSDTQYF.